This is a list of T cell receptor beta chains from one sample in a study of blood T cell repertoires in COVID-19. The assay was immunoSEQ multiplex PCR, and TCRdb's table has in-frame clones only and misses some. Of 70,000 to 90,000 clones listed, approximately 88% are singletons. The sequenced sample was peripheral blood. The receptors originated from a human donor in a cohort sampled during active COVID-19. CDR3s include the opening cysteine and the closing phenylalanine or tryptophan. D genes are given only for firm matches. Rows may omit the clone size; those that give it use once, few, many or a size class.

D gene	J gene	V gene	CDR3 length	clone size	CDR3 protein	CDR3 DNA
TRBD1	TRBJ1-5	TRBV30	14	few	CAWSVGTGEQPQHF	TGTGCCTGGAGTGTAGGGACAGGGGAACAGCCCCAGCATTTT
TRBD2	TRBJ2-7	TRBV28	16	NA	CASSPMPGTSDYEQYF	TGTGCCAGCAGCCCAATGCCCGGGACTAGCGACTACGAGCAGTACTTC
TRBD2	TRBJ2-3	TRBV5-1	14	NA	CASTDSGSTDTQYF	TGCGCCAGCACCGATAGCGGGAGCACAGATACGCAGTATTTT
NA	TRBJ2-4	TRBV2	15	NA	CASSEERQLGNIQYF	TGTGCCAGCAGTGAAGAACGACAGCTTGGGAACATTCAGTACTTC
NA	TRBJ2-1	TRBV24-1	13	NA	CATSETVYNEQFF	TGTGCCACCAGTGAGACAGTCTACAATGAGCAGTTCTTC
NA	TRBJ2-6	TRBV5-4	16	NA	CASSFRVLSGANVLTF	TGTGCCAGCAGCTTCCGGGTCCTCTCTGGGGCCAACGTCCTGACTTTC
NA	TRBJ1-5	TRBV21-1	15	few	CASSKLGQGNQPQHF	TGTGCCAGCAGCAAATTGGGACAGGGAAATCAGCCCCAGCATTTT
TRBD2	TRBJ2-3	TRBV6-5	15	NA	CASSSLAGGADTQYF	TGTGCCAGCAGTTCTCTAGCGGGGGGGGCAGATACGCAGTATTTT
NA	TRBJ1-5	TRBV28	11	few	CASSPQGPQHF	TGTGCCAGCAGTCCGCAGGGGCCCCAGCATTTT
TRBD2	TRBJ2-1	TRBV7-2	13	NA	CASSMGLANEQFF	TGTGCCAGCAGCATGGGACTAGCGAATGAGCAGTTCTTC
NA	TRBJ2-7	TRBV5-1	16	NA	CASSLDTPGGGYEQYF	TGCGCCAGCAGCTTGGATACGCCTGGGGGCGGATACGAGCAGTACTTC
NA	TRBJ1-5	TRBV14	12	few	CASSQSSGPQHF	TGTGCCAGCAGCCAATCTTCAGGGCCCCAGCATTTT
TRBD1	TRBJ1-2	TRBV12-3/TRBV12-4	13	NA	CASSRDRAYGYTF	TGTGCCAGCAGTCGGGACAGGGCTTACGGCTACACCTTC
NA	TRBJ1-1	TRBV18	14	NA	CASSPDMGRTEAFF	TGTGCCAGCTCACCTGACATGGGTAGGACTGAAGCTTTCTTT
TRBD1	TRBJ2-7	TRBV7-8	16	NA	CASSHPGTGEWDEQYF	TGTGCCAGCAGCCATCCAGGTACAGGGGAGTGGGACGAGCAGTACTTC
NA	TRBJ2-3	TRBV5-4	15	few	CASSLVSSVTDTQYF	TGTGCCAGCAGCTTGGTTTCTTCGGTCACAGATACGCAGTATTTT
TRBD1	TRBJ1-1	TRBV29-1	16	NA	CSVEPGTGEWATEAFF	TGCAGCGTTGAGCCCGGGACAGGTGAGTGGGCCACTGAAGCTTTCTTT
TRBD1	TRBJ2-2	TRBV6-5	16	once	CASSYGSQGASGELFF	TGTGCCAGCAGTTACGGTTCGCAGGGGGCTAGCGGGGAGCTGTTTTTT
NA	TRBJ2-5	TRBV6-1	17	NA	CASSEPSSGVIQETQYF	TGTGCCAGCAGTGAACCTTCCAGCGGAGTCATCCAAGAGACCCAGTACTTC
NA	TRBJ2-1	TRBV5-1	15	NA	CASSLVAGADGEQFF	TGCGCCAGCAGCTTGGTCGCTGGGGCCGATGGGGAGCAGTTCTTC
NA	TRBJ1-1	TRBV29-1	12	NA	CSVSWGDTEAFF	TGCAGCGTTTCCTGGGGGGACACTGAAGCTTTCTTT
NA	TRBJ2-3	TRBV5-1	15	NA	CASSFSASGTDTQYF	TGCGCCAGCAGCTTTTCGGCTAGCGGCACAGATACGCAGTATTTT
NA	TRBJ1-2	TRBV2	12	NA	CASSSDRYGYTF	TGTGCCAGCAGCTCGGACAGATATGGCTACACCTTC